These 6 T cell receptor beta chains share one sample of origin, sequenced in a study of cytomegalovirus exposure and HLA in healthy donors. 13 Jbeta primers and 60 Vbeta primers were used for the PCR. Profiled with immunoSEQ multiplex PCR; TCRdb holds only in-frame clones, not every one. The sample has some 66,000 clones; around four fifths are singletons. Input material: PBMCs. The receptor source for this set is a man aged 35 to 55 in good health and CMV-seronegative.

The chain uses TRBV5-4 and TRBJ2-6; no definite D call. Germline V gene sequence: CDR1 SGHNT, CDR2 YYREEE (reference sequence). Trimming shortened V by 2 bases and J by 9 bases, and 9 bases separated the two germline ends. This CDR3 comprises 13 residues. CDR3 sequence: CASSFSSDNVLTF. The CDR3 bases are TGTGCCAGCAGCTTCTCCAGTGACAACGTCCTGACTTTC.

The V call is TRBV5-1, the J call TRBJ1-2; unclear D gene. This CDR3 is 14 amino acids long. Germline CDR1 reads SGHRS; CDR2 reads YFSETQ. V lost 0 bases, J lost 6 bases, and 12 bases lay in between. CDR3 sequence (DNA): TGCGCCAGCAGCTTGGCCTGGGAGTACCATGGCTACACCTTC. It specifies CASSLAWEYHGYTF.

The chain has TRBV5-4 and TRBJ2-1; 13 bases agree with TRBD2. The CDR3 is made up of 19 amino acids. V was pared by 4 bases and J by 9 bases, with 19 bases of the junction left unmatched. Germline values: CDR1 SGHNT, CDR2 YYREEE (reference sequence). The CDR3 DNA reads as TGTGCCAGCAGCCGAGGAGGGACTAGCGGGAACCCCGCCGACGGTGAGCAGTTCTTC. As protein: CASSRGGTSGNPADGEQFF.

This rearrangement joins TRBV5-6 to TRBJ2-7; TRBD2 aligns across 9 bases. J lost 6 bases, V lost 5 bases, and 6 bases had no gene match. Germline CDR1 reads SGHDT; CDR2 reads YYEEEE. This CDR3 region has 13 residues. Written as DNA, the CDR3 is TGTGCCAGCAGGAGCGGGGGGTCTCGCGAGCAGTACTTC. It translates to CASRSGGSREQYF.

The chain uses TRBV6-6 and TRBJ1-6; the D is unclear. This CDR3 region has 14 residues. With 2 bases removed from V and 5 bases from J, the gap between germline ends came to 7 bases. CDR1 and CDR2 (germline): MNHNY, SVGAGI (reference sequence). The CDR3 reads CASSYTGDNSPLHF. CDR3 bases: TGTGCCAGCAGTTACACGGGAGATAATTCACCCCTCCACTTT.

This chain uses TRBV5-6 with TRBJ2-5, with TRBD1 identical over 11 bases. The CDR3 loop spans 16 amino acids. From germline, CDR1 is SGHDT and CDR2 YYEEEE. V shed 2 bases, J shed 6 bases, and the junction held 9 bases outside the gene matches. The CDR3 sequence: CASSLPGTGGLKTQYF. The CDR3 DNA reads TGTGCCAGCAGCTTACCCGGGACAGGGGGTTTGAAGACCCAGTACTTC.